The 32 T cell receptor beta chains given below trace back to one sample, sequenced in a study of molecular identifiers for immune sequencing clone quantification (dated by TCRdb to the late 2010s). Library preparation was by PCR. The sequencer was a NextSeq 500. Starting from the raw public reads, TCRdb applied fastp trimming at Q25, assembled clones with MiXCR and retained in-frame beta chains. Each entry is one CDR3 protein sequence, shown with its most common DNA and genes. Across this sample there are 97,000 or so distinct CDR3 sequences, with under 40% seen only once. Jointly, the top ten make up around a tenth of the sample. Sequenced material: naive CD8+ T cells from blood, with Jurkat cell RNA spiked in. What this sample's cell subset or site label stands for: FACS-sorted CD8+CD4-CCR7+CD45RA+ naive T cells. Every receptor here comes from a human donor in good health. Some libraries in this study had Jurkat cell RNA spiked in.

This clonotype was observed a handful of times. The chain joins TRBV16 to TRBJ1-5, with 7 bases fitting TRBD1. V lost 2 bases and J lost 7; bases outside the gene matches: 8. The CDR3 runs to 15 residues. Germline CDR1 KGHSY, CDR2 FQNENV. The CDR3 sequence is CASSQAKGAGQPQHF. The DNA for the CDR3 is TGTGCCAGCAGCCAAGCGAAGGGGGCTGGACAGCCCCAGCATTTT. The full variable domain, its missing parts supplied by reference TRBV16 and TRBJ1-5, is GEEVAQTPKHLVRGEGQKAKLYCAPIKGHSYVFWYQQVLKNEFKFLISFQNENVFDETGMPKERFSAKCLPNSPCSLEIQATKLEDSAVYFCASSQAKGAGQPQHFGDGTRLSIL.

This clonotype came up many times. This sequence joins TRBV20-1 and TRBJ2-7; D possibly corresponds to TRBD1 (6 bases). V was trimmed by 1 base and J by 0 bases, leaving 10 bases between them. The CDR3 covers 14 residues. CDR1 DFQATT and CDR2 SNEGSKA come from the germline V gene (reference sequence). The CDR3 nucleotides are TGCAGTGCTAGAGGACAGGCTGCCTCCTACGAGCAGTACTTC. Its translation: CSARGQAASYEQYF.

The rearrangement joins TRBV15 to TRBJ2-1; tentatively, D is TRBD2 (6 bases). This CDR3 has 17 amino acids. Per the germline V gene, CDR1 is LNHNV and CDR2 is YYDKDF (reference sequence). V was cut by 5 bases and J by 8 bases, with 25 bases left in between. The chain's CDR3 is CATSQIGGPADRDEQFF. In DNA form, the CDR3 reads TGTGCCACCAGCCAAATCGGAGGGCCAGCCGACCGGGATGAGCAGTTCTTC.

V gene TRBV10-3 combines with J gene TRBJ2-7; either TRBD1 or TRBD2 may fit D (6 bases each). Germline V gives CDR1 ENHRY, CDR2 SYGVKD. V shed 6 bases and J shed 3 bases, with 15 bases lying between them. The CDR3 length is 14 residues. Here the CDR3 reads CAIRSGDTGYEQYF. For the CDR3, the DNA is TGTGCCATCAGATCGGGGGACACGGGCTACGAGCAGTACTTC.

The chain recombines TRBV7-6 with TRBJ1-4, with D hard to call. CDR3 length equals 14 residues. Germline values: CDR1 SGHVS, CDR2 FNYEAQ. The V and J ends lost 11 bases and 1 base respectively, with 14 bases between them. CDR3 DNA sequence: TGTGCCGGCCGCAAGGACCTAACTAATGAAAAACTGTTTTTT. Translation gives CAGRKDLTNEKLFF.

A word on this clonotype: The junction and the germline gene differ at one end; a read error may be behind it. This chain connects TRBV4-1 to TRBJ2-3; D gene uncertain. This CDR3 is 17 amino acids long. The V gene's germline CDR1 is MGHRA and CDR2 YSYEKL. CDR3 nucleotide sequence: TGCGCCAGCAGCCAAGAGACCCCCGACCCTCGCACAGATACGCAGAATTTT. Translating gives CASSQETPDPRTDTQNF.

Concerning this clonotype: Because it lacks the conserved phenylalanine or tryptophan at the end, this CDR3 is likely a read error. The V call is TRBV4-3, the J call TRBJ2-3; no definite D call. Germline CDR1 and CDR2: LGHNA and YSLEER. V lost 1 base, J lost 1 base, and 6 bases lay in between. The CDR3 consists of 14 residues. CDR3 bases: TGCGCCAGCAGCCAAGTTCGCGGCACAGATACGCAGTATTTA. As protein: CASSQVRGTDTQYL.

The rearrangement uses TRBV6-6 and TRBJ2-4, with 9 bases lining up with TRBD2. CDR3 length equals 18 residues. With 5 bases clipped from V and 7 bases from J, the junction kept 18 bases outside the gene matches. Germline V CDR1 and CDR2: MNHNY, SVGAGI (reference sequence). CDR3 nucleotide sequence: TGTGCCAGCAGTCCAGAGGGCACCCTGGCGGGAGGGCCGAACATTCAGTACTTC. This gives the protein CASSPEGTLAGGPNIQYF.

This clonotype was seen at least ten times. The CDR3 spells CASSGTSTDTQYF. The CDR3 DNA is TGTGCCAGTAGTGGCACGAGCACAGATACGCAGTATTTT. V and J are TRBV19 and TRBJ2-3, with D unclear. With 5 bases removed from V and 0 bases from J, the gap between germline ends came to 6 bases. CDR1 LNHDA and CDR2 SQIVND come from the germline V gene (reference sequence). The CDR3 loop spans 13 amino acids.

This sequence joins TRBV6-2 or TRBV6-3 and TRBJ1-6, with TRBD1 matching over 8 bases. The CDR3 has 13 amino acids. Germline values: CDR1 MNHEY, CDR2 SVGEGT. The V segment lost 6 bases and the J segment 10 bases; nucleotides outside the gene matches: 5. In nucleotides, the CDR3 is TGTGCCAGCAGGGACAGGGTGAACTCACCCCTCCACTTT. Translation: CASRDRVNSPLHF.

Of note for this clonotype: A read error is likely, as this CDR3 ends without the conserved phenylalanine or tryptophan. V usage is TRBV9 and J usage is TRBJ1-6; 10 bases line up with TRBD1. Germline-derived CDR1 and CDR2 are SGDLS and YYNGEE. Trimming took 4 bases from V and 14 from J; bases not matched to a gene: 18. This CDR3 region has 17 residues. CDR3 DNA sequence: TGTGCCAGCAGCACCCACCGGGACAGGGGCTCGGGAGGGTCCCTCCACATT. Its protein product is CASSTHRDRGSGGSLHI.

This clonotype showed up just a few times. This chain connects TRBV28 to TRBJ2-1; D is unclear. Germline values: CDR1 MDHEN, CDR2 SYDVKM. CDR3 length equals 16 residues. Trimming took off 2 bases at V and 8 bases at J, with 19 bases between the two ends. CDR3 bases: TGTGCCAGCAGTTTACCCCCGGGCAGCAGCATTCATGAGCAGTTCTTC. It yields the protein CASSLPPGSSIHEQFF. The variable domain in full, with the rest retrieved from reference TRBV28 and TRBJ2-1, is DVKVTQSSRYLVKRTGEKVFLECVQDMDHENMFWYRQDPGLGLRLIYFSYDVKMKEKGDIPEGYSVSREKKERFSLILESASTNQTSMYLCASSLPPGSSIHEQFFGPGTRLTVL.

Concerning this clonotype: This may be a read error, as it is one base from a much larger clone. This sequence joins TRBV7-2 and TRBJ1-2; no definite D call. The germline V gene has CDR1 SGHTA and CDR2 FQGNSA. CDR3 length equals 13 residues. V was clipped by 5 bases and J by 1 base, with 8 bases between them. The CDR3 region is CASSPGDNYGYTF. CDR3 in DNA: TGTGCCAGCAGCCCCGGGGATAACTATGGCTACACCTTC.

The V gene is TRBV29-1, the J gene TRBJ2-7, with 9 positions matching TRBD2. The CDR3 extends over 13 amino acids. CDR1 and CDR2 (germline): SQVTM, ANQGSEA. The CDR3 spells CSASGAASYEQYF. CDR3 nucleotides: TGCAGTGCTAGCGGGGCAGCCTCCTACGAGCAGTACTTC.

The rearrangement joins TRBV2 to TRBJ2-7; D not resolved. Trimming removed 1 base from V and 0 bases from J, with 13 bases in between. The CDR3 has 16 amino acids. Germline V lookup: CDR1 SNHLY, CDR2 FYNNEI. CDR3 DNA sequence: TGTGCCAGCAGTGAAGGTCCCCGGAGTAGCTCCTACGAGCAGTACTTC. Its translation is CASSEGPRSSSYEQYF.

This clonotype was seen only a few times. The chain couples TRBV7-8 to TRBJ2-3, with D unclear. The CDR3 consists of 14 residues. CDR1 is SGHVS, CDR2 FQNEAQ, per germline. The germline V and J ends were trimmed by 1 base and 2 bases, with 7 bases remaining between them. The CDR3 sequence is CASSLGLNTDTQYF. The CDR3 region has the DNA TGTGCCAGCAGCTTAGGGTTAAACACAGATACGCAGTATTTT.

Regarding this clonotype: One base away lies a much larger clone, so this may be a sequencing read error. This sequence joins TRBV7-9 and TRBJ2-7; D call uncertain. Germline assignment: CDR1 SEHNR and CDR2 FQNEAQ (reference sequence). The CDR3 has 16 residues. The CDR3 here is CASSPPVLGRSYEQHF. CDR3 DNA: TGTGCCAGCAGCCCACCTGTGCTAGGACGCTCCTACGAGCAGCACTTC.

As concerns this clonotype: At one end the junction does not follow the germline gene, possibly because of a read error. The V and J genes are TRBV7-6 and TRBJ2-2, with 8 nucleotides matching TRBD1. This CDR3 has 16 amino acids. Germline CDR1 SGHVS, CDR2 FNYEAQ. The chain's CDR3 is CASSSRQGIYTGELLF. CDR3 coding DNA: TGTGCCAGCAGCAGTCGACAGGGGATCTACACCGGGGAGCTGCTTTTT.

This clonotype appeared many times. The CDR3, as DNA: TGTGCCAGCAGCTTGCTCGGACAAACCATAGGGGAGACCCAGTACTTC. Its translation: CASSLLGQTIGETQYF. The rearrangement joins TRBV7-9 to TRBJ2-5; a weak D match, TRBD1 (5 bases). The CDR3 length is 16 residues. CDR1 and CDR2 (germline): SEHNR, FQNEAQ (reference sequence). Deletions cut 3 bases from V and 5 bases from J, with 19 bases between.

The chain couples TRBV6-1 to TRBJ2-3; TRBD2 is a possible D gene (6 bases). The CDR3 extends over 14 amino acids. V dropped 2 bases and J dropped 11 bases, with 17 bases sitting between them. The germline CDR1 and CDR2 sequences are MNHNS and SASEGT. The CDR3 is CASSENGDWDGQYF. CDR3 nucleotide sequence: TGTGCCAGCAGTGAAAACGGGGACTGGGATGGGCAGTATTTT.

In its sample, this clonotype was seen a few times. The gene calls are TRBV19 and TRBJ2-3, with 10 bases identical to TRBD2. The ends lost 7 bases at V and 5 bases at J; junction bases unmatched: 9. The germline V gene encodes CDR1 LNHDA and CDR2 SQIVND (reference sequence). The CDR3 extends over 15 amino acids. The CDR3 sequence: CASTNSGRLVDTQYF. The CDR3 DNA follows: TGTGCCAGTACCAATAGCGGGAGGTTGGTAGATACGCAGTATTTT.

This sequence joins TRBV7-9 and TRBJ1-6; the D gene is possibly TRBD1 (6 bases). Germline V gene lookup returns CDR1 SEHNR and CDR2 FQNEAQ (reference sequence). The CDR3 runs 14 residues. Trimming removed 3 bases from V and 6 bases from J, with 9 bases in between. CDR3 sequence reads: CASSFRGSNSPLHF. The CDR3 DNA reads TGTGCCAGCAGCTTCAGGGGTTCTAATTCACCCCTCCACTTT.

With regard to this clonotype: A single base separates this from a much larger clone, so it may be a read error. The CDR3 nucleotides are TGTGCCAGCAGTTTAGCTAGAGTAGCCAAAACCATTCAGTACTTC. It specifies CASSLARVAKTIQYF. The chain couples TRBV28 to TRBJ2-4; D gene ambiguous. From germline, CDR1 is MDHEN and CDR2 SYDVKM. The length of the CDR3 is 15 residues.

This clonotype was seen a few times. The CDR3 protein is CATSDLYVTDTQYF. CDR3 DNA sequence: TGTGCCACCAGTGATTTGTACGTTACAGATACGCAGTATTTT. This chain connects TRBV24-1 to TRBJ2-3; D ambiguous. The CDR3 has 14 residues. V lost 0 bases and J 3 bases, leaving 6 bases between the germline ends. Germline CDR1 is KGHDR and CDR2 is SFDVKD.

In its sample, this clonotype was seen once. The chain is built from TRBV4-3 and TRBJ2-7; no definite D call. Trimming removed 0 bases at V and 2 bases at J, with 11 bases between. Germline V gene sequence: CDR1 LGHNA, CDR2 YSLEER. The CDR3 consists of 15 residues. The CDR3 loop reads CASSQEWGSAYEQYF. Written as DNA, the CDR3 is TGCGCCAGCAGCCAAGAATGGGGATCGGCCTACGAGCAGTACTTC.

This chain links TRBV6-5 with TRBJ2-1; possibly TRBD1 for D (5 bases). This CDR3 has 14 amino acids. Germline CDR1 MNHEY, CDR2 SVGAGI. Between the trimmed V and J ends, which lost 3 bases and 7 bases, there was a span of 13 bases. CDR3 coding DNA: TGTGCCAGCAGTTATATTGGTAAGGGGAATGAGCAGTTCTTC. Its protein is CASSYIGKGNEQFF.

As regards this clonotype: This could be a read error, since a much larger clone is one nucleotide away. V is TRBV5-6 and J is TRBJ2-3; D is perhaps TRBD2 (5 bases). Deletions cut 3 bases from V and 10 bases from J, with 21 bases between. CDR1 SGHDT and CDR2 YYEEEE come from the germline V gene. The CDR3 length is 15 residues. CDR3 loop: CASSYRTQGPDAQYF. The DNA for the CDR3 is TGTGCCAGCAGCTACCGGACTCAAGGGCCCGATGCGCAGTATTTT.

The V gene is TRBV19, the J gene TRBJ2-7; TRBD1 matches at 8 bases. Germline CDR1 LNHDA, CDR2 SQIVND (reference sequence). The junction had 11 bases not matched to a gene; V was cut back by 6 bases and J by 1 base. The CDR3 covers 16 residues. The CDR3 reads CASSWTGPLPSYEQYF. CDR3 bases: TGTGCCAGTAGCTGGACAGGGCCCCTTCCGTCCTACGAGCAGTACTTC.

The rearrangement links TRBV20-1 to TRBJ1-1, with D hard to call. Germline V CDR1 and CDR2: DFQATT, SNEGSKA (reference sequence). The CDR3 covers 14 residues. The CDR3 is CRATDLMEGTEAFF. The CDR3 nucleotides read TGCAGAGCCACCGACCTGATGGAGGGTACTGAAGCTTTCTTT.

A word on this clonotype: Since the CDR3 does not end with the conserved phenylalanine or tryptophan, this likely comes from a read error. The rearrangement joins TRBV7-9 to TRBJ2-7, with D possibly TRBD1 on 5 matching bases. This CDR3 has 12 amino acids. Trimming shortened V by 5 bases and J by 6 bases, and 11 bases separated the two germline ends. Per germline, CDR1 SEHNR and CDR2 FQNEAQ (reference sequence). The CDR3 loop is CASSLGALEQYL. In DNA form, the CDR3 reads TGTGCCAGCAGCCTTGGGGCCCTCGAGCAGTACCTC.

This clonotype has more than one count but fewer than ten. The chain joins TRBV28 to TRBJ2-1; unclear D gene. CDR1 is MDHEN and CDR2 is SYDVKM in the germline V gene. CDR3 length: 15 residues. The V end was cut by 6 bases, the J end by 4 bases, with 16 bases between. The CDR3 DNA reads TGTGCCAGCAGCCTCCTCCCCGCCGTTTACAATGAGCAGTTCTTC. As protein: CASSLLPAVYNEQFF.

This clonotype was seen only a few times. This chain links TRBV13 with TRBJ2-3; TRBD2 aligns across 10 bases. The CDR3 has 17 amino acids. Germline V gene sequence: CDR1 PRHDT, CDR2 FYEKMQ (reference sequence). The junction had 8 bases not matched to a gene; V was cut back by 5 bases and J by 0 bases. CDR3 residues: CASSNPLAGVSTDTQYF. The CDR3 nucleotides read TGTGCCAGCAGCAATCCCCTAGCGGGAGTAAGCACAGATACGCAGTATTTT. Filled out from reference TRBV13 and TRBJ2-3, the complete variable domain reads AAGVIQSPRHLIKEKRETATLKCYPIPRHDTVYWYQQGPGQDPQFLISFYEKMQSDKGSIPDRFSAQQFSDYHSELNMSSLELGDSALYFCASSNPLAGVSTDTQYFGPGTRLTVL.